A selection of T cell receptor beta chains follows, all from one sample in a study of tumor and adjacent non-tumor tissue in lung cancer. TCRdb re-called the multiplex PCR reads through MiXCR, storing one row per CDR3 protein. This sample has 110,000 or so distinct CDR3 sequences; roughly 77% occur once, and the top ten carry more than 35%. Sequencing input: lung tumor tissue. Every receptor here comes from a woman aged 55-69 years with non-small cell lung cancer. CDR3s include the opening cysteine and the closing phenylalanine or tryptophan. Each record gives: clone size, V gene, J gene, D gene, CDR3 protein, CDR3 DNA. A D gene is named only where the DNA matches it firmly. The size field is filled for only some rows; it gives once, few, many or a size class.

clone size: NA; V gene: TRBV20-1; J gene: TRBJ2-1; D gene: NA; CDR3 protein: CSARHVVHYSYNELFF; CDR3 DNA: TGCAGTGCTAGACACGTGGTTCACTACTCCTACAATGAGCTGTTCTTC
clone size: many; V gene: TRBV5-8; J gene: TRBJ2-1; D gene: TRBD2; CDR3 protein: CASSWNLLAGGTNEQFF; CDR3 DNA: TGTGCCAGCAGCTGGAACTTACTAGCGGGGGGCACCAATGAGCAGTTCTTC
clone size: once; V gene: TRBV20-1; J gene: TRBJ1-2; D gene: TRBD1; CDR3 protein: CSVREQGGLDGYTF; CDR3 DNA: TGCAGTGTTAGAGAACAGGGGGGTTTGGACGGCTACACCTTC
clone size: NA; V gene: TRBV2; J gene: TRBJ1-5; D gene: NA; CDR3 protein: CASSEVTRGSDQPQHF; CDR3 DNA: TGTGCCAGCAGTGAAGTTACCAGAGGTTCGGATCAGCCCCAGCATTTT
clone size: NA; V gene: TRBV12-3/TRBV12-4; J gene: TRBJ2-5; D gene: NA; CDR3 protein: CTSSLRDRTETQYF; CDR3 DNA: TGTACCAGCAGTCTCCGTGACAGGACGGAGACCCAGTACTTC
clone size: NA; V gene: TRBV6-6; J gene: TRBJ2-5; D gene: TRBD2; CDR3 protein: CASSGTSWEETQYF; CDR3 DNA: TGTGCCAGCAGTGGGACTAGCTGGGAAGAGACCCAGTACTTC
clone size: NA; V gene: TRBV6-6; J gene: TRBJ2-7; D gene: TRBD1; CDR3 protein: CATSRQTGGDHDQYF; CDR3 DNA: TGTGCCACCAGTCGCCAGACAGGGGGAGACCACGATCAGTACTTC
clone size: once; V gene: TRBV20-1; J gene: TRBJ2-3; D gene: NA; CDR3 protein: CSAHGSALTDMQYF; CDR3 DNA: TGCAGTGCGCACGGTAGCGCGCTCACAGATATGCAGTATTTT
clone size: NA; V gene: TRBV5-6; J gene: TRBJ1-4; D gene: NA; CDR3 protein: CASSFRFVDLGNNEKLFF; CDR3 DNA: TGTGCCAGCAGCTTTAGATTTGTTGATCTGGGGAATAATGAAAAACTGTTTTTT
clone size: NA; V gene: TRBV6-1; J gene: TRBJ2-3; D gene: TRBD2; CDR3 protein: CVSSERAGIGTDTQYF; CDR3 DNA: TGTGTCAGCAGTGAAAGAGCGGGGATAGGCACAGATACGCAGTATTTT
clone size: NA; V gene: TRBV20-1; J gene: TRBJ2-5; D gene: NA; CDR3 protein: CSARDVRVADETQYF; CDR3 DNA: TGCAGTGCTAGAGATGTGCGGGTAGCGGATGAGACCCAGTATTTC
clone size: NA; V gene: TRBV30; J gene: TRBJ1-6; D gene: NA; CDR3 protein: CACTGEYNSPHHF; CDR3 DNA: TGTGCCTGTACGGGGGAATATAATTCACCCCACCACTTT
clone size: once; V gene: TRBV11-2; J gene: TRBJ2-7; D gene: NA; CDR3 protein: CGRSWDRGGYVQYF; CDR3 DNA: TGTGGCAGGAGTTGGGACCGCGGAGGATACGTGCAGTACTTC
clone size: NA; V gene: TRBV4-3; J gene: TRBJ2-1; D gene: TRBD2; CDR3 protein: CASGQGTSGIYNEQFF; CDR3 DNA: TGCGCTAGCGGCCAAGGGACTAGCGGGATTTACAATGAACAGTTCTTC
clone size: many; V gene: TRBV29-1; J gene: TRBJ2-1; D gene: TRBD1; CDR3 protein: CSVDPRGKDNEQFF; CDR3 DNA: TGCAGCGTTGATCCCAGGGGGAAGGACAATGAGCAGTTCTTC
clone size: NA; V gene: TRBV18; J gene: TRBJ2-5; D gene: NA; CDR3 protein: CASSPPGLGKETQYF; CDR3 DNA: TGTGCCAGCTCACCACCAGGGTTGGGAAAAGAGACCCAGTACTTC
clone size: many; V gene: TRBV20-1; J gene: TRBJ2-7; D gene: TRBD2; CDR3 protein: CSARAGVYEQYF; CDR3 DNA: TGCAGTGCTAGGGCGGGAGTCTACGAGCAGTACTTC
clone size: NA; V gene: TRBV11-1; J gene: TRBJ1-2; D gene: NA; CDR3 protein: CANSSQGPLYCYTF; CDR3 DNA: TGTGCCAACAGCTCACAGGGCCCGCTCTATTGCTACACTTTC
clone size: NA; V gene: TRBV5-5; J gene: TRBJ2-5; D gene: TRBD2; CDR3 protein: CASSLEVAGARETQYF; CDR3 DNA: TGTGCCAGCAGCTTGGAGGTAGCGGGGGCGCGAGAGACCCAGTACTTC
clone size: NA; V gene: TRBV11-2; J gene: TRBJ2-7; D gene: TRBD2; CDR3 protein: CAGSNSGGAVKQYF; CDR3 DNA: TGTGCCGGCAGCAATAGCGGGGGGGCCGTCAAGCAGTACTTC
clone size: NA; V gene: TRBV4-3; J gene: TRBJ1-2; D gene: NA; CDR3 protein: CASSQDRGGHTF; CDR3 DNA: TGCGCCAGCAGCCAAGATCGCGGTGGCCACACCTTC
clone size: NA; V gene: TRBV7-9; J gene: TRBJ2-7; D gene: TRBD1; CDR3 protein: CASRAGTGGYEQYF; CDR3 DNA: TGTGCCAGCAGAGCCGGGACAGGGGGCTACGAGCAGTACTTC
clone size: NA; V gene: TRBV20-1; J gene: TRBJ2-1; D gene: NA; CDR3 protein: CSYLSGADYNEEIF; CDR3 DNA: TGCAGTTATCTCTCGGGGGCGGACTACAATGAGGAGATCTTC
clone size: once; V gene: TRBV11-3; J gene: TRBJ2-3; D gene: NA; CDR3 protein: CVSSFWTDRQYF; CDR3 DNA: TGTGTCAGCAGCTTCTGGACAGATAGGCAGTATTTT
clone size: few; V gene: TRBV11-2; J gene: TRBJ1-1; D gene: TRBD1; CDR3 protein: CASSWGQMNTEAFF; CDR3 DNA: TGTGCCAGCAGCTGGGGACAGATGAACACTGAAGCTTTCTTT